One sample yielded the 11 T cell receptor beta chains listed below, sequenced in a study of shared clonotypes between healthy human individuals. Here immunoSEQ multiplex PCR was the method, and the copy in TCRdb shows in-frame clones only, minus some. The table records some 550,000 clones, around 97% of them present only once. The material sequenced was naive CD4+ T cells sorted from blood. As to subset: CD45RA+ positively selected. The source is a woman in her thirties in good health.

The chain has TRBV6-1 and TRBJ2-7; tentatively, D is TRBD1 (6 bases). CDR3 size: 14 residues. V lost 4 bases and J lost 1, with 11 bases in between. CDR1 and CDR2 (germline): MNHNS, SASEGT. Here the CDR3 DNA reads TGTGCCAGCAGTGCCTGGACAGCTTCCTACGAGCAGTACTTC. The encoded protein is CASSAWTASYEQYF.

The V and J genes are TRBV4-2 and TRBJ1-1; 7 bases agree with TRBD1. The trim removed 0 bases at V and 3 bases at J, leaving 10 bases unmatched. CDR1 is LGHNA and CDR2 is YNFKEQ in the germline V gene. This CDR3 has 17 residues. CDR3 protein: CASSQEGHRGPHTEAFF. In DNA form, the CDR3 reads TGTGCCAGCAGCCAAGAAGGGCACAGGGGCCCCCACACTGAAGCTTTCTTT.

The V call is TRBV29-1, the J call TRBJ1-3; possibly TRBD1 for D (6 bases). V lost 5 bases and J 0 bases, leaving 11 bases between the germline ends. Germline V gene sequence: CDR1 SQVTM, CDR2 ANQGSEA. This CDR3 has 14 amino acids. The CDR3, as DNA: TGCAGCGTTTATGCAGGGGACTCTGGAAACACCATATATTTT. It encodes CSVYAGDSGNTIYF.

The rearrangement links TRBV12-5 to TRBJ2-1; TRBD2 matches at 7 bases. The germline V gene has CDR1 LGHNT and CDR2 FRNRAP. J lost 9 bases, V lost 0 bases, and 17 bases had no gene match. The CDR3 loop spans 18 amino acids. CDR3: CASGLVPKAGEGGVEQFF. In DNA form, the CDR3 reads TGTGCTAGTGGTTTGGTACCCAAGGCGGGAGAAGGAGGTGTTGAGCAGTTCTTC.

V is TRBV2 and J is TRBJ2-3; no firm D call. The CDR3 consists of 12 residues. In germline, CDR1 is SNHLY, CDR2 FYNNEI. V dropped 6 bases and J dropped 3 bases, with 7 bases sitting between them. The CDR3 DNA is TGTGCCAGCAGCGGAGCTACAGATACGCAGTATTTT. It specifies CASSGATDTQYF.

The DNA of the CDR3 is TGTGCCAGCATTGGACAGTACAATGAGCAGTTCTTC. As protein: CASIGQYNEQFF. V and J are TRBV28 and TRBJ2-1, with D possibly TRBD1 on 6 matching bases. The CDR3 contains 12 residues. The germline gives CDR1 MDHEN, CDR2 SYDVKM. Trimming shortened V by 7 bases and J by 4 bases, and 8 bases separated the two germline ends. The full variable domain, completed using reference TRBV28 and TRBJ2-1, is DVKVTQSSRYLVKRTGEKVFLECVQDMDHENMFWYRQDPGLGLRLIYFSYDVKMKEKGDIPEGYSVSREKKERFSLILESASTNQTSMYLCASIGQYNEQFFGPGTRLTVL.

This clone was observed a single time. The chain joins TRBV18 to TRBJ2-3, with 7 bases identical to TRBD2. CDR3 length: 15 residues. Germline lookup yields CDR1 KGHSH and CDR2 LQKENI. The trim removed 4 bases at V and 5 bases at J, leaving 9 bases unmatched. CDR3 coding DNA: TGTGCCAGCTCACTCGGCCAGGAGCGGGGAGATACGCAGTATTTT. This translates into CASSLGQERGDTQYF.

The chain links TRBV15 to TRBJ2-3; 7 bases align to TRBD1. In germline, CDR1 is LNHNV, CDR2 YYDKDF (reference sequence). V shed 5 bases, J shed 1 base, and the junction held 9 bases outside the gene matches. CDR3 length: 16 amino acids. CDR3 nucleotide sequence: TGTGCCACCAGCGATGACAGGGTAAGCGGCACAGATACGCAGTATTTT. Translation gives CATSDDRVSGTDTQYF.

This clone was detected a few times. The chain employs TRBV7-9 and TRBJ2-7; 7 bases are shared with TRBD2. The germline CDR1 and CDR2 sequences are SEHNR and FQNEAQ (reference sequence). The CDR3 covers 14 residues. V shed 5 bases and J 4 bases; nucleotides not matched to a gene: 8. CDR3 residues: CASSGRGRPYEQYF. DNA for the CDR3: TGTGCCAGCAGCGGTCGCGGGAGACCATACGAGCAGTACTTC.

V is TRBV9 and J is TRBJ2-7, with D perhaps matching TRBD1 or TRBD2 (6 bases each). In germline, CDR1 is SGDLS, CDR2 YYNGEE. The CDR3 length is 16 residues. V lost 0 bases to trimming and J lost 2 bases, with 15 bases between them. The CDR3 protein is CASSVGGGQGPYEQYF. The CDR3 nucleotides read TGTGCCAGCAGCGTAGGTGGAGGGCAGGGGCCCTACGAGCAGTACTTC.

The V call is TRBV11-2, the J call TRBJ2-7; no clear D gene. The germline V gene has CDR1 SGHAT and CDR2 FQNNGV. CDR3 length: 15 amino acids. V was trimmed by 2 bases and J by 4 bases, leaving 15 bases between them. This CDR3 is CASSLYHDSVYEQYF. In nucleotides, the CDR3 is TGTGCCAGCAGCTTATATCACGACTCGGTTTACGAGCAGTACTTC.